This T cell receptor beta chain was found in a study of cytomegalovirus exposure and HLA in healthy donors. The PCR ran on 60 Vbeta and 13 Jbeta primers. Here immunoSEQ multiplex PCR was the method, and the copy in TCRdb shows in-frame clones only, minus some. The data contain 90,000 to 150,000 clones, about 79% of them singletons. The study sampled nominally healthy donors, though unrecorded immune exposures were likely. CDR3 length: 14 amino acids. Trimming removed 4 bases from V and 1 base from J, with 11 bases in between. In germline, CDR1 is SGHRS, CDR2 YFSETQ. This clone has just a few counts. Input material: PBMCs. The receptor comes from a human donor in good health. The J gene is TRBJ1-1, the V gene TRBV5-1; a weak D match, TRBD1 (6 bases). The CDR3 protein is CASSKLGQNTEAFF. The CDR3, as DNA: TGCGCCAGCAGCAAATTGGGACAGAACACTGAAGCTTTCTTT.